This T cell receptor beta chain was captured by sequencing in a study of memory CD4+ T cells and cytomegalovirus serostatus. The overall study: Of the healthy Belgian adults, 9 were CMV seropositive and about two dozen seronegative. Study-wide results and limits: The CMV-associated TCR signature appears largely within the CD4+ memory repertoire. CMV serostatus prediction reached median AUC approximately 0.96, or 0.89 with US-trained model.

Profiled with immunoSEQ multiplex PCR; TCRdb holds only in-frame clones, not every one. This table holds 56,000 or so clones, more than 75% found once. This clone was seen only once. Its antigen is not identified. The sort gate was single viable CD3+CD4+CD8-CD45RO+ cells for memory CD4+ T cells. The CDR3 contains 14 residues. In germline, CDR1 is SGDLS, CDR2 YYNGEE. Trimming took 3 bases from V and 8 from J; bases not matched to a gene: 7. This clonotype was obtained from an adult in good health and CMV-seronegative. J is TRBJ2-1 and V is TRBV9; 8 nucleotides align to TRBD2. The specimen was memory CD4+ T cells from blood. This chain's CDR3 is CASSAVGGGHEQFF. The CDR3 bases are TGTGCCAGCAGCGCAGTCGGGGGGGGGCATGAGCAGTTCTTC.